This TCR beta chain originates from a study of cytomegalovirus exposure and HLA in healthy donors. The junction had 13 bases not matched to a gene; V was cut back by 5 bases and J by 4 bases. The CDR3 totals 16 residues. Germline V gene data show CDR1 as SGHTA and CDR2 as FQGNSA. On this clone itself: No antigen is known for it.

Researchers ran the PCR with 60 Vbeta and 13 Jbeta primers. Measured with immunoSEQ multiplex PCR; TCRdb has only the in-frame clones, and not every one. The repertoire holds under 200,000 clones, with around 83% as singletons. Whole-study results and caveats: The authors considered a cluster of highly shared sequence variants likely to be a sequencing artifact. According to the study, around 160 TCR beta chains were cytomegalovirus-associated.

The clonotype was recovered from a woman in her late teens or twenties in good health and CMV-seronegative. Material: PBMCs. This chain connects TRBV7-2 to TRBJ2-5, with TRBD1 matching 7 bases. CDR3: CASSPQGELKGETQYF. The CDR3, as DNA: TGTGCCAGCAGCCCCCAGGGGGAACTAAAGGGAGAGACCCAGTACTTC.